One sample yielded the 29 T cell receptor beta chains listed below, sequenced in a study of blood T cell repertoires in COVID-19. Data came from immunoSEQ multiplex PCR; TCRdb stores just in-frame clones and leaves some out. The sample records more than 90,000 clones, around 90% being singletons. Sequenced: peripheral blood. The origin of the receptors is a human donor in a cohort sampled during active COVID-19.

The chain employs TRBV6-6 and TRBJ1-2; TRBD1 might be the D (6 bases). CDR1 MNHNY and CDR2 SVGAGI come from the germline V gene (reference sequence). CDR3 length: 15 residues. The germline V and J ends were trimmed by 6 bases and 5 bases, with 19 bases remaining between them. The CDR3, as DNA: TGTGCCAGCAGCCGCGTGGGGGTAGGGGGTTATGGCTACACCTTC. This sequence encodes CASSRVGVGGYGYTF.

This clone was observed a single time. The chain uses TRBV27 and TRBJ2-3; 14 bases are shared with TRBD2. CDR3 size: 19 residues. Germline trimming cut 0 bases from V and 0 bases from J; bases unmatched to any gene: 5. Germline V lookup: CDR1 MNHEY, CDR2 SMNVEV (reference sequence). This chain's CDR3 is CASSLSRLAGGSSTDTQYF. The CDR3 DNA follows: TGTGCCAGCAGTTTATCGCGACTAGCGGGAGGGAGTAGCACAGATACGCAGTATTTT.

The chain couples TRBV19 to TRBJ2-7; D not resolved. Germline loops: CDR1 LNHDA, CDR2 SQIVND (reference sequence). V lost 0 bases, J lost 0 bases, and 12 bases lay in between. The CDR3 totals 16 residues. The CDR3 is CASSIEPTVRSYEQYF. CDR3 nucleotides: TGTGCCAGTAGTATAGAGCCCACGGTTCGCTCCTACGAGCAGTACTTC.

The chain combines TRBV19 with TRBJ1-3; possibly TRBD1 for D (5 bases). The CDR3 is 14 amino acids. Germline CDR1 reads LNHDA; CDR2 reads SQIVND (reference sequence). V dropped 6 bases and J dropped 2 bases, with 11 bases sitting between them. CDR3 region: CASSLQATGNTIYF. The CDR3 DNA sequence: TGTGCCAGTAGCCTACAGGCAACTGGAAACACCATATATTTT.

This rearrangement joins TRBV7-9 to TRBJ2-7; 7 bases agree with TRBD1. Germline-derived CDR1 and CDR2 are SEHNR and FQNEAQ (reference sequence). With V trimmed by 3 bases and J by 0 bases, 2 bases remained unmatched. The CDR3 is 14 amino acids. This chain's CDR3 is CASSLGQSSYEQYF. The CDR3 nucleotides are TGTGCCAGCAGCTTGGGACAGTCCTCCTACGAGCAGTACTTC.

The chain employs TRBV9 and TRBJ2-3; D may be TRBD2 (6 bases). Germline V gene data show CDR1 as SGDLS and CDR2 as YYNGEE. Trimming pared 3 bases from V and 0 bases from J, leaving 23 bases between. The CDR3 extends over 19 amino acids. CDR3: CASSGEAGRWTQSTDTQYF. The CDR3 DNA reads TGTGCCAGCAGCGGTGAGGCAGGGAGGTGGACTCAGAGCACAGATACGCAGTATTTT.

J is TRBJ1-4 and V is TRBV19; D unresolved. The CDR3 extends over 14 amino acids. V lost 1 base and J lost 8, with 11 bases in between. From germline, CDR1 is LNHDA and CDR2 SQIVND (reference sequence). CDR3 loop: CASSIAGFGEKLFF. In DNA form, the CDR3 reads TGTGCCAGTAGTATAGCGGGGTTCGGGGAAAAACTGTTTTTT.

This clone was observed once. The chain uses TRBV18 and TRBJ2-5; 8 bases agree with TRBD1. This CDR3 comprises 13 residues. CDR1 is KGHSH, CDR2 LQKENI, per germline. The V gene end was trimmed by 2 bases and the J gene end by 5 bases; junction bases not matched to a gene: 1. The CDR3 region has the DNA TGTGCCAGCTCACCAAGGACAGGGGAGACCCAGTACTTC. Translated: CASSPRTGETQYF.

CDR3 amino acids: CASSLARENTEAFF. The CDR3 bases are TGTGCCAGCAGCTTAGCGAGGGAGAACACTGAAGCTTTCTTT. The chain links TRBV7-9 to TRBJ1-1, with unresolved D. This CDR3 is 14 amino acids long. Germline V gives CDR1 SEHNR, CDR2 FQNEAQ (reference sequence). V lost 0 bases and J 1 base, leaving 6 bases between the germline ends.

The J gene is TRBJ2-2, the V gene TRBV19; a possible D gene is TRBD2 (5 bases). Germline loops: CDR1 LNHDA, CDR2 SQIVND (reference sequence). The CDR3 spans 16 residues. V was clipped by 4 bases and J by 2 bases, with 14 bases between them. The DNA for the CDR3 is TGTGCCAGTAGTACCTCGGAGGCTAGAAACACCGGGGAGCTGTTTTTT. Its translation is CASSTSEARNTGELFF.

In this sample, this clone turned up once. Because the CDR3's place on the DNA is in doubt, the DNA is left out and the CDR3 is given as listed by TCRdb. J is TRBJ1-1 and V is TRBV11-3. CDR1 and CDR2 from the germline V gene are SGHNT and YENEEA. The CDR3 spans 16 residues, counting both ends. The CDR3 loop reads CASSLDGRAGREEAFF.

This clone was detected only a few times. The CDR3 region has the DNA TGTGCCAGCAGCAAAGGCGGACAGGGGAACAATGAGCAGTTCTTC. This translates into CASSKGGQGNNEQFF. V gene TRBV6-6 combines with J gene TRBJ2-1, with 9 positions matching TRBD1. The CDR3 is 15 residues long. Per germline, CDR1 MNHNY and CDR2 SVGAGI (reference sequence). V dropped 6 bases and J dropped 5; count of bases not matched to a gene: 8.

This clone came up once. The CDR3 coding sequence is TGTGCCAGCAGTGCGCCGGGACAGGGCAAGGCTGAGCAGTTCTTC. Translated: CASSAPGQGKAEQFF. The genes are TRBV27 and TRBJ2-1, with 9 bases fitting TRBD1. CDR1 is MNHEY, CDR2 SMNVEV, per germline (reference sequence). The CDR3 is made up of 15 amino acids. J gave up 9 bases and V 5 bases, and 11 bases lay outside the gene matches.

The CDR3 region is CASSIGYEQYF. The CDR3, as DNA: TGTGCCAGCAGTATCGGTTACGAGCAGTACTTC. The chain uses TRBV2 and TRBJ2-7; no definite D call. Germline CDR1 is SNHLY and CDR2 is FYNNEI. Trimming took off 5 bases at V and 4 bases at J, with 6 bases between the two ends. The CDR3 has 11 residues.

This clone was observed once. V usage is TRBV6-5 and J usage is TRBJ1-2; D is uncertain. Germline loops: CDR1 MNHEY, CDR2 SVGAGI. The CDR3 runs 13 residues. V was pared by 7 bases and J by 7 bases, with 16 bases between. CDR3 residues: CASTLDQVRGYTF. Here the CDR3 DNA reads TGTGCCAGCACCTTAGACCAGGTTCGTGGCTACACCTTC.

J is TRBJ1-2 and V is TRBV10-1; tentatively, D is TRBD1 (6 bases). The CDR3 is 15 amino acids. Looked up from germline, CDR1 is WNHNN and CDR2 is SYGVQD (reference sequence). Trimming stripped 0 bases from V and 4 bases from J, with 12 bases between. The CDR3 reads CASSESDRPPYGYTF. In DNA form, the CDR3 reads TGCGCCAGCAGTGAGTCGGACAGACCCCCCTATGGCTACACCTTC.

On this clone itself: One end of the junction varies from germline; a read error may be responsible. The chain is built from TRBV11-2 and TRBJ1-1; D is possibly TRBD1 (6 bases). The CDR3 covers 15 residues. Germline loops: CDR1 SGHAT, CDR2 FQNNGV. DNA of the CDR3: TGTGCCAACAGCTTAAGGGGGGGTGAGAACACTGAAGCTTTCTTT. It specifies CANSLRGGENTEAFF.

The gene calls are TRBV21-1 and TRBJ2-7; the tabulated D call, TRBD1, remains unverified against the DNA. TRBV21-1 is recorded as a pseudogene. This CDR3 contains 15 residues. CDR3 in DNA: TGTGCCAGCAGCACCCGGGACACGGGCTTCTACGAGCAGTACTTC. Protein sequence: CASSTRDTGFYEQYF.

The V and J genes are TRBV5-4 and TRBJ2-2; TRBD2 matches at 10 bases. The V segment lost 4 bases and the J segment 0 bases; nucleotides outside the gene matches: 3. The CDR3 is 16 amino acids. Germline CDR1 SGHNT, CDR2 YYREEE (reference sequence). The CDR3 DNA is TGTGCCAGCAGCCTTCTAGCGGGAGCGAACACCGGGGAGCTGTTTTTT. As protein: CASSLLAGANTGELFF. The whole variable domain, filled in from reference TRBV5-4 and TRBJ2-2, reads ETGVTQSPTHLIKTRGQQVTLRCSSQSGHNTVSWYQQALGQGPQFIFQYYREEENGRGNFPPRFSGLQFPNYSSELNVNALELDDSALYLCASSLLAGANTGELFFGEGSRLTVL.

V gene TRBV10-1 combines with J gene TRBJ2-7; 12 bases match TRBD2. Germline assignment: CDR1 WNHNN and CDR2 SYGVQD (reference sequence). The CDR3 covers 16 residues. V lost 6 bases and J lost 6; bases outside the gene matches: 12. The CDR3 DNA sequence: TGCGCCAGCAGCGCGGAACTAGCGGGAGGCAAGAGCGAGCAGTACTTC. Its protein is CASSAELAGGKSEQYF.

The J gene is TRBJ2-3, the V gene TRBV5-1, with a weak D call TRBD2 (5 bases). Trimming left V 2 bases short and J 2 bases short, with 12 bases between. CDR1 and CDR2 from the germline V gene are SGHRS and YFSETQ. The CDR3 has 15 residues. CDR3 sequence reads: CASSFSLGVTDTQYF. CDR3 nucleotides: TGCGCCAGCAGCTTCTCTCTCGGGGTCACAGATACGCAGTATTTT.

Here the CDR3 DNA reads TGTGCCAGCAGCATCGGGGCAGGGGCGAGGAACACTGAAGCTTTCTTT. Translating gives CASSIGAGARNTEAFF. The chain employs TRBV5-4 and TRBJ1-1; a weak D match, TRBD1 (6 bases). Trimming took 4 bases from V and 1 from J, leaving 17 bases between them. The CDR3 length is 16 residues. Germline loops: CDR1 SGHNT, CDR2 YYREEE (reference sequence).

This clone was detected a few times. The chain couples TRBV23-1 to TRBJ2-6, with 7 nucleotides matching TRBD1. TRBV23-1 is classed as an ORF, of uncertain function. J lost 1 base, V lost 4 bases, and 13 bases had no gene match. This CDR3 is 19 amino acids long. For the CDR3, the DNA is TGCGCCAGCAGTCGGTTTTGGCAGGGGGAAAATTCTGGGGCCAACGTCCTGACTTTC. Its protein product is CASSRFWQGENSGANVLTF.

CDR3 coding DNA: TGTGCCAGCAGCCCACAGGGGTTTCGAGGCAATCAGCCCCAGCATTTT. Its translation: CASSPQGFRGNQPQHF. The rearrangement joins TRBV5-6 to TRBJ1-5; TRBD1 aligns across 7 bases. In germline, CDR1 is SGHDT, CDR2 YYEEEE. V dropped 4 bases and J dropped 2; count of bases not matched to a gene: 9. The CDR3 has 16 amino acids.

The V call is TRBV7-9, the J call TRBJ1-6; maybe TRBD1 (5 bases). Germline CDR1 and CDR2: SEHNR and FQNEAQ (reference sequence). V was trimmed by 2 bases and J by 6 bases, leaving 11 bases between them. This CDR3 comprises 15 residues. The CDR3, as DNA: TGTGCCAGCAGCTTAAATGGGGCGCCTAATTCACCCCTCCACTTT. It yields the protein CASSLNGAPNSPLHF.

The J gene is TRBJ2-7, the V gene TRBV6-1; perhaps TRBD1 as D (5 bases). CDR1 and CDR2 (germline): MNHNS, SASEGT. V lost 3 bases to trimming and J lost 0 bases, with 12 bases between them. CDR3 length: 15 residues. The CDR3 loop reads CASSDRGKISYEQYF. For the CDR3, the DNA is TGTGCCAGCAGTGATAGGGGTAAGATCTCCTACGAGCAGTACTTC.

The chain recombines TRBV18 with TRBJ1-6; 8 bases align to TRBD1. J lost 4 bases, V lost 5 bases, and 4 bases had no gene match. The germline V gene has CDR1 KGHSH and CDR2 LQKENI. This CDR3 is built from 15 residues. CDR3 bases: TGTGCCAGCTCAGTAACAGGGGGATATAATTCACCCCTCCACTTT. It yields the protein CASSVTGGYNSPLHF.

The genes are TRBV20-1 and TRBJ2-7; perhaps TRBD1 as D (6 bases). V was pared by 5 bases and J by 7 bases, with 12 bases between. The CDR3 runs 11 residues. The V gene's germline CDR1 is DFQATT and CDR2 SNEGSKA (reference sequence). CDR3: CSARRDTEQYF. CDR3 sequence (DNA): TGCAGTGCTCGCCGGGACACAGAGCAGTACTTC.

The CDR3 DNA sequence: TGCGCCAGCAGCTTGGCCGGGACAGGGGGCCGAGAGACCCAGTACTTC. It codes for CASSLAGTGGRETQYF. The genes are TRBV5-1 and TRBJ2-5, with 12 positions matching TRBD1. Germline values: CDR1 SGHRS, CDR2 YFSETQ. With V trimmed by 0 bases and J by 4 bases, 4 bases remained unmatched. The CDR3 length is 16 residues.